These 15 T cell receptor beta chains share one sample of origin, sequenced in a study of cytomegalovirus exposure and HLA in healthy donors. PCR used 60 Vbeta primers and 13 Jbeta primers. Assay: immunoSEQ multiplex PCR; the TCRdb copy retains only in-frame clones and omits some. The data show about 140,000 clones, 76% seen once. The sequenced material came from PBMCs. These receptors all stem from a woman aged 40 to 55 in good health and CMV-seronegative.

The chain carries TRBV28 and TRBJ2-7, with 7 positions matching TRBD2. Germline V gene lookup returns CDR1 MDHEN and CDR2 SYDVKM. The V and J ends lost 3 bases and 3 bases, in that order; junction bases with no gene match: 8. The CDR3 totals 15 residues. CDR3 sequence: CASSFQRGGNYEQYF. The CDR3 bases are TGTGCCAGCAGTTTCCAGCGGGGCGGAAACTACGAGCAGTACTTC.

This clone was seen more than once but under ten times. V is TRBV6-6 and J is TRBJ2-1, with 8 nucleotides matching TRBD2. This CDR3 is 14 amino acids long. Germline values: CDR1 MNHNY, CDR2 SVGAGI (reference sequence). With 5 bases clipped from V and 8 bases from J, the junction kept 8 bases outside the gene matches. CDR3 sequence (DNA): TGTGCCAGCAGTCACGGACTAGCCGTCGATGAGCAGTTCTTC. This gives the protein CASSHGLAVDEQFF.

V is TRBV14 and J is TRBJ2-2; 9 positions match TRBD1. CDR1 is SGHDN and CDR2 is FVKESK in the germline V gene. Trimming took 0 bases from V and 2 from J; bases not matched to a gene: 7. The CDR3 covers 18 residues. As DNA, the CDR3 is TGTGCCAGCAGCCAAGAAGCAAACAGGGGGCTCAACACCGGGGAGCTGTTTTTT. Translation: CASSQEANRGLNTGELFF.

The gene calls are TRBV18 and TRBJ1-5; 7 bases match TRBD1. The CDR3 is 15 residues long. Per the germline V gene, CDR1 is KGHSH and CDR2 is LQKENI. V dropped 2 bases and J dropped 3; count of bases not matched to a gene: 4. The DNA of the CDR3 is TGTGCCAGCTCACCAACGACAGGGCTCAATCAGCCCCAGCATTTT. Amino acid sequence: CASSPTTGLNQPQHF.

This chain uses TRBV19 with TRBJ2-1; 8 positions match TRBD2. CDR1 and CDR2 from the germline V gene are LNHDA and SQIVND (reference sequence). This CDR3 is 14 amino acids long. V lost 10 bases to trimming and J lost 6 bases; unmatched junction nucleotides: 11. CDR3 sequence (DNA): TGTGCCACTTTTAGCGGGATGGGCGGCAATGAGCAGTTCTTC. Its protein is CATFSGMGGNEQFF.

The chain joins TRBV10-3 to TRBJ2-5, with TRBD1 matching over 10 bases. The germline V gene has CDR1 ENHRY and CDR2 SYGVKD. The CDR3 is made up of 18 amino acids. The V and J ends lost 1 base and 5 bases, in that order; junction bases with no gene match: 13. As DNA, the CDR3 is TGTGCCATCAGTGAGTACCCCTTCCCGGGACAGGGGAGTGAGACCCAGTACTTC. Protein product: CAISEYPFPGQGSETQYF.

This clone was observed a few times. The chain recombines TRBV4-2 with TRBJ2-7; no clear D. The CDR3 is 14 amino acids. Germline CDR1 is LGHNA and CDR2 is YNFKEQ. Trimming pared 0 bases from V and 1 base from J, leaving 7 bases between. DNA of the CDR3: TGTGCCAGCAGCCAAGATCGGTTATCCTACGAGCAGTACTTC. Amino acid sequence: CASSQDRLSYEQYF.

The V gene is TRBV6-1, the J gene TRBJ2-1, with D maybe TRBD1 (6 bases). CDR3 length: 13 residues. Germline V gene data show CDR1 as MNHNS and CDR2 as SASEGT. Trimming left V 7 bases short and J 10 bases short, with 17 bases between. This chain's CDR3 is CASTLSFGTEQFF. The CDR3, as DNA: TGTGCCAGCACCTTAAGCTTTGGGACAGAGCAGTTCTTC.

The count of this clone is one. The gene calls are TRBV4-1 and TRBJ1-1; TRBD1 is a possible D gene (6 bases). V gave up 4 bases and J gave up 2 bases, with 8 bases separating them. Germline CDR1 is MGHRA and CDR2 is YSYEKL. The length of the CDR3 is 13 residues. The CDR3 nucleotides are TGCGCCAGCAGCCTACAGGGTAACACTGAAGCTTTCTTT. Translating gives CASSLQGNTEAFF.

The V and J genes are TRBV10-2 and TRBJ1-5; 7 positions match TRBD1. CDR3 length: 14 residues. The trim removed 4 bases at V and 5 bases at J, leaving 5 bases unmatched. The germline CDR1 and CDR2 sequences are WSHSY and SAAADI. CDR3 nucleotides: TGCGCCAGCAGTGCGGGACAGTCTCATCAGCCCCAGCATTTT. It codes for CASSAGQSHQPQHF.

In this sample, this clone is medium-sized (0.01 to 0.1%). V gene TRBV6-1 combines with J gene TRBJ1-5, with 7 nucleotides matching TRBD1. V lost 1 base to trimming and J lost 3 bases; unmatched junction nucleotides: 6. Germline CDR1 and CDR2: MNHNS and SASEGT. The CDR3 runs to 16 residues. The CDR3 sequence: CASSEGPRGINQPQHF. The CDR3 nucleotides are TGTGCCAGCAGTGAAGGCCCCAGGGGGATCAATCAGCCCCAGCATTTT.

The chain couples TRBV11-2 to TRBJ1-2; possibly TRBD1 for D (5 bases). V was clipped by 2 bases and J by 2 bases, with 9 bases between them. In germline, CDR1 is SGHAT, CDR2 FQNNGV. There are 14 residues in the CDR3. CDR3: CASSLWGGNYGYTF. CDR3 sequence (DNA): TGTGCCAGCAGCTTATGGGGGGGGAACTATGGCTACACCTTC.

The chain joins TRBV5-1 to TRBJ2-1; 8 nucleotides match TRBD2. The junction had 11 bases not matched to a gene; V was cut back by 6 bases and J by 6 bases. The CDR3 runs to 15 residues. Germline V gene sequence: CDR1 SGHRS, CDR2 YFSETQ. CDR3 amino acids: CASTLGVGRANEQFF. In DNA form, the CDR3 reads TGCGCCAGCACCCTTGGAGTCGGGAGGGCCAATGAGCAGTTCTTC.

The V and J genes are TRBV5-4 and TRBJ1-2; 7 bases fit TRBD1. This CDR3 has 16 residues. Germline V lookup: CDR1 SGHNT, CDR2 YYREEE (reference sequence). J was trimmed by 10 bases and V by 0 bases; bases with no gene match: 15. The CDR3: CASSLAWAVQGGAYTF. CDR3 bases: TGTGCCAGCAGCTTGGCCTGGGCGGTACAAGGGGGCGCCTACACCTTC.

The V call is TRBV27, the J call TRBJ1-3, with 7 bases lining up with TRBD1. Trimming cost V 6 bases and J 0 bases; bases outside gene matches: 8. This CDR3 spans 16 amino acids. Germline loops: CDR1 MNHEY, CDR2 SMNVEV (reference sequence). The CDR3 is CASSTGQLHSGNTIYF. The DNA of the CDR3 is TGTGCCAGCAGCACGGGACAGCTCCACTCTGGAAACACCATATATTTT.